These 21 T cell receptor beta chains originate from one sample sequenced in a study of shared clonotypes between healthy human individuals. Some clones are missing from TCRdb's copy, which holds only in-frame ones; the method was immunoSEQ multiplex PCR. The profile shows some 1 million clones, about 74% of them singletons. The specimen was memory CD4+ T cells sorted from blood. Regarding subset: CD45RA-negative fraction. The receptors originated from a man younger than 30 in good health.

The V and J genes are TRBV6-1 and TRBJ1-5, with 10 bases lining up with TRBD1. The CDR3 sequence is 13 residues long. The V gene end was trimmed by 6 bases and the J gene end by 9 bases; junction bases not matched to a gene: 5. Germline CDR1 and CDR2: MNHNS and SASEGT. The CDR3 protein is CASSDRGRRPQHF. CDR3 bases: TGTGCCAGCAGCGACAGGGGGCGACGGCCCCAGCATTTT.

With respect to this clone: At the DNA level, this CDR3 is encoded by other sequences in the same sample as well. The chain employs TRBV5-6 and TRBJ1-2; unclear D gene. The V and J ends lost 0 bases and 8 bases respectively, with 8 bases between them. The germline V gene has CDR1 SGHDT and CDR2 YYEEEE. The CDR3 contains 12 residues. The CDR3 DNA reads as TGTGCCAGCAGCTTGGAAGGGCACGGCTACACCTTC. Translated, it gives CASSLEGHGYTF.

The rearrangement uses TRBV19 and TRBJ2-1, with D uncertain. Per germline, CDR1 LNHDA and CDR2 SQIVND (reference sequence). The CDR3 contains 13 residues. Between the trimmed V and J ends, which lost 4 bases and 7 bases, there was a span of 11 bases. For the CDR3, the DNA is TGTGCCAGTAGTAAAAACCGTGATAATGAGCAGTTCTTC. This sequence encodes CASSKNRDNEQFF.

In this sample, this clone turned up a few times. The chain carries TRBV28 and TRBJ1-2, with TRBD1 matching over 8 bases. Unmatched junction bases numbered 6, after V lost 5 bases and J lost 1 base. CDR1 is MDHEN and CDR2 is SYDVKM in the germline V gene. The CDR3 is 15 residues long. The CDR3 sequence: CASSGDRGYNYGYTF. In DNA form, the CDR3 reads TGTGCCAGCAGTGGCGACAGGGGCTATAACTATGGCTACACCTTC.

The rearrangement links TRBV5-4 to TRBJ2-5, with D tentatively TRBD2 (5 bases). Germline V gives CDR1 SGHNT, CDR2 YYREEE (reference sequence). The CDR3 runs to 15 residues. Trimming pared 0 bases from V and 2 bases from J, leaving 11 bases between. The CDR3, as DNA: TGTGCCAGCAGCTTGGCCGGGGTGGGGCAAGAGACCCAGTACTTC. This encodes CASSLAGVGQETQYF.

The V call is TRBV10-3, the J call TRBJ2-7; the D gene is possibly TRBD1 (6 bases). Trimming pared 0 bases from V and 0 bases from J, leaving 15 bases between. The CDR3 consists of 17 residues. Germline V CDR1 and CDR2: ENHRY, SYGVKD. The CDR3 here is CAISESSDRFRSYEQYF. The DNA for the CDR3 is TGTGCCATCAGTGAGTCAAGTGACAGGTTCCGCTCCTACGAGCAGTACTTC.

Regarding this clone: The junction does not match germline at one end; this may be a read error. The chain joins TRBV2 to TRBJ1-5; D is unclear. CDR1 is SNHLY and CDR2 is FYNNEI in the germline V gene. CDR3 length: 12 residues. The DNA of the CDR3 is TGTGCCAGCAGTGAAGAGGGCCCTAAGCCTTATTTT. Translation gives CASSEEGPKPYF.

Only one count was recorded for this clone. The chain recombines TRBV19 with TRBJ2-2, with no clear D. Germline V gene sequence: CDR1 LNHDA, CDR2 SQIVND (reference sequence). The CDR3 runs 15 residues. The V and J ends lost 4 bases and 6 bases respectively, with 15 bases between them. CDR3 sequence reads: CASSNTPNIAGELFF. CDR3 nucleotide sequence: TGTGCCAGTAGTAACACCCCGAACATCGCCGGGGAGCTGTTTTTT. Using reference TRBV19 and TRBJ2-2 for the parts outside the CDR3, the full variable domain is DGGITQSPKYLFRKEGQNVTLSCEQNLNHDAMYWYRQDPGQGLRLIYYSQIVNDFQKGDIAEGYSVSREKKESFPLTVTSAQKNPTAFYLCASSNTPNIAGELFFGEGSRLTVL.

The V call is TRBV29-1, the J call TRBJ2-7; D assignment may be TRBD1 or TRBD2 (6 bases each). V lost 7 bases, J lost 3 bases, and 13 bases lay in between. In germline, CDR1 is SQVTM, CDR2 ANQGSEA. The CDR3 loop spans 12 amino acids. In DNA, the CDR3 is TGCAGCGCCCGTAGGGGGGACTACGAGCAGTACTTC. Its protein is CSARRGDYEQYF.

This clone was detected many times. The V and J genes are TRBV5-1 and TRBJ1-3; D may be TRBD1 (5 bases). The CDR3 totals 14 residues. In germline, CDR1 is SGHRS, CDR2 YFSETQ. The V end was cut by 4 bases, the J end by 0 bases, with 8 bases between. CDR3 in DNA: TGCGCCAGCAGCGGGGGGAGCTCTGGAAACACCATATATTTT. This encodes CASSGGSSGNTIYF.

In DNA, the CDR3 is TGCGCCAGCATGTCGGGAAGCAATCAGCCCCAGCATTTT. Its translation is CASMSGSNQPQHF. The chain employs TRBV10-2 and TRBJ1-5; D unresolved. Per germline, CDR1 WSHSY and CDR2 SAAADI. The CDR3 totals 13 residues. V was clipped by 7 bases and J by 1 base, with 8 bases between them.

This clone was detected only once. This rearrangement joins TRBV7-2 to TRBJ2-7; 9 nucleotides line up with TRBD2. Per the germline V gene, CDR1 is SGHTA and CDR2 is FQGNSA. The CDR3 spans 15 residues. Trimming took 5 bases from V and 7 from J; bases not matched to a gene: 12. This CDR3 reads CASSERASGVVEQYF. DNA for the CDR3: TGTGCCAGCAGCGAACGGGCTAGCGGGGTAGTAGAGCAGTACTTC. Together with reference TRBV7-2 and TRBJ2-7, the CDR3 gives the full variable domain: GAGVSQSPSNKVTEKGKDVELRCDPISGHTALYWYRQSLGQGLEFLIYFQGNSAPDKSGLPSDRFSAERTGGSVSTLTIQRTQQEDSAVYLCASSERASGVVEQYFGPGTRLTVT.

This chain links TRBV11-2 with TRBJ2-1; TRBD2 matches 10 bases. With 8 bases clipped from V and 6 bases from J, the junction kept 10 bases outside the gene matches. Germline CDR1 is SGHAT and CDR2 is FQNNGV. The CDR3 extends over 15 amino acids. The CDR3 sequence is CASRNAQRGGNEQFF. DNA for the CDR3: TGTGCCAGCCGCAATGCCCAGCGGGGGGGCAATGAGCAGTTCTTC.

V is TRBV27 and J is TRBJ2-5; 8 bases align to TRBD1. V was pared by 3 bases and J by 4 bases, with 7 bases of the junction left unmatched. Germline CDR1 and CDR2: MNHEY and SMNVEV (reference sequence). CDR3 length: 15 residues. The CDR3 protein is CASSFQGAKGETQYF. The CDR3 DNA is TGTGCCAGCAGTTTCCAGGGGGCGAAAGGAGAGACCCAGTACTTC.

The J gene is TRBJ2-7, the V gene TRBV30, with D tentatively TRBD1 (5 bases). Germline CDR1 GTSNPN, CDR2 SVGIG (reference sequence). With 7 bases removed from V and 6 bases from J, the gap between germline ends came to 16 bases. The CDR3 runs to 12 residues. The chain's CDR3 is CAYRPQSGEQYF. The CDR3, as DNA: TGTGCCTACAGGCCTCAGTCCGGCGAGCAGTACTTC.

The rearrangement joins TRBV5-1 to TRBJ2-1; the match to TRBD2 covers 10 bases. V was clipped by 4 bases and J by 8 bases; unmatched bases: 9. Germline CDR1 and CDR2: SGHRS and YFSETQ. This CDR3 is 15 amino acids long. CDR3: CASSPPLAGDHEQFF. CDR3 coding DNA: TGCGCCAGCAGCCCTCCTCTAGCGGGAGATCATGAGCAGTTCTTC.

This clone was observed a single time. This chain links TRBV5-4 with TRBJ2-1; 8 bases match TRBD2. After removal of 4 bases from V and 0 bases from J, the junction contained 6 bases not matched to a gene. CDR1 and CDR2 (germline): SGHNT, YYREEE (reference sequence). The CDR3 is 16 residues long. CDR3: CASSPGGAVSYNEQFF. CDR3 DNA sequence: TGTGCCAGCAGCCCCGGGGGGGCCGTCTCCTACAATGAGCAGTTCTTC.

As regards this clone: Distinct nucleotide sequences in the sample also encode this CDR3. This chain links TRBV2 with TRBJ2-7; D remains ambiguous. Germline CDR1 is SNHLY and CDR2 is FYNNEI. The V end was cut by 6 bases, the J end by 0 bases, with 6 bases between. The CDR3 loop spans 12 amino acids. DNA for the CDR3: TGTGCCAGCAGGGTGAGCTCCTACGAGCAGTACTTC. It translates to CASRVSSYEQYF.

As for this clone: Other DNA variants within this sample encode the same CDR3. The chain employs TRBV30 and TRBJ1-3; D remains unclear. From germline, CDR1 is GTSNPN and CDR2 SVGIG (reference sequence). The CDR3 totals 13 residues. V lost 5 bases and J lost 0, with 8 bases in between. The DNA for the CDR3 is TGTGCCTGGGCTATTAGCTCTGGAAACACCATATATTTT. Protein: CAWAISSGNTIYF.

The CDR3 region has the DNA TGCGCCAGCAGCTTGGGCGCGGGGGGCCTAACAGATACGCAGTATTTT. Its protein is CASSLGAGGLTDTQYF. This rearrangement joins TRBV5-1 to TRBJ2-3; 8 nucleotides line up with TRBD2. CDR1 SGHRS and CDR2 YFSETQ come from the germline V gene. The length of the CDR3 is 16 residues. J gave up 3 bases and V 0 bases, and 6 bases lay outside the gene matches.

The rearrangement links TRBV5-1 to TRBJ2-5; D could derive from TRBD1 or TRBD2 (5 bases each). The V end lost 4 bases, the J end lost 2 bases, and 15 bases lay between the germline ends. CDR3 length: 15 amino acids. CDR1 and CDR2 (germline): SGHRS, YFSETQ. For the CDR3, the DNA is TGCGCCAGCAGCCCGCACGGGGCCCTTCAAGAGACCCAGTACTTC. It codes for CASSPHGALQETQYF.